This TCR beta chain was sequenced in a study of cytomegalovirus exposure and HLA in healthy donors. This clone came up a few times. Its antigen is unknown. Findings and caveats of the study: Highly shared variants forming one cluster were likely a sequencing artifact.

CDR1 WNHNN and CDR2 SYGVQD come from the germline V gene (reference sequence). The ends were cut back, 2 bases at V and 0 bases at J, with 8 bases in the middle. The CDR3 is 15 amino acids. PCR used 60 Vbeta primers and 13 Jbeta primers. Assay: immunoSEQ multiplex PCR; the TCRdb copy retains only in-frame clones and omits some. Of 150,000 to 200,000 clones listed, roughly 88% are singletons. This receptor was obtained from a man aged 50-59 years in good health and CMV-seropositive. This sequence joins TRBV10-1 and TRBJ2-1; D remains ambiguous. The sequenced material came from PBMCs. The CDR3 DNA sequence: TGCGCCAGCAGTGAGCGGGTGAGCTCCTACAATGAGCAGTTCTTC. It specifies CASSERVSSYNEQFF.